The 19 T cell receptor beta chains below were found in one sample sequenced in a study of CD8 T cells in ankylosing spondylitis. TCRdb fed the 5' RACE reads into MiXCR, producing one record per CDR3 protein. This table has some 30,000 distinct CDR3 sequences, 11% to 15% appearing once. Sequenced sample: blood. The receptor source for this set is a male donor with ankylosing spondylitis or in good health (not recorded which).

The rearrangement links TRBV2 to TRBJ2-4; D possibly uses TRBD1 or TRBD2 (6 bases each). Germline CDR1 reads SNHLY; CDR2 reads FYNNEI. The CDR3 consists of 17 residues. Trimming took 3 bases from V and 2 from J, leaving 17 bases between them. CDR3 residues: CASSEIGGGPSKNIQYF. CDR3 DNA sequence: TGTGCCAGCAGTGAGATTGGTGGGGGGCCTTCCAAAAACATTCAGTACTTC.

The CDR3 DNA reads TGTGCCACCAGTGGAAGGACAGGGCGGACTGAAGCTTTCTTT. This codes for CATSGRTGRTEAFF. The rearrangement uses TRBV24-1 and TRBJ1-1; 8 positions match TRBD1. CDR3 size: 14 residues. The V gene end was trimmed by 5 bases and the J gene end by 5 bases; junction bases not matched to a gene: 6. CDR1 KGHDR and CDR2 SFDVKD come from the germline V gene.

This clonotype turned up a few times. The chain is built from TRBV25-1 and TRBJ2-3, with 11 bases that match TRBD2. The CDR3 covers 15 residues. Germline V gene sequence: CDR1 MGHDK, CDR2 SYGVNS. V was pared by 7 bases and J by 6 bases, with 9 bases of the junction left unmatched. The CDR3 sequence: CASNSGGESVDTQYF. In DNA form, the CDR3 reads TGTGCCAGCAATAGCGGGGGGGAGAGTGTGGATACGCAGTATTTT.

V and J are TRBV6-2 or TRBV6-3 and TRBJ1-1, with D maybe TRBD1 (6 bases). The CDR3 has 17 residues. Germline CDR1 is MNHEY and CDR2 is SVGEGT. V gave up 0 bases and J gave up 0 bases, with 14 bases separating them. The CDR3 is CASSYSGGGRLNTEAFF. As DNA, the CDR3 is TGTGCCAGCAGTTACTCCGGGGGCGGACGTTTGAACACTGAAGCTTTCTTT.

The gene calls are TRBV4-3 and TRBJ2-4; maybe TRBD1 (5 bases). Trimming cost V 1 base and J 0 bases, with 16 bases left between them. The CDR3 is 18 residues long. Germline CDR1 is LGHNA and CDR2 is YSLEER. In nucleotides, the CDR3 is TGCGCCAGCAGCCAAGGGTCCCCCAGGGCGTCAGCCAAAAACATTCAGTACTTC. This gives the protein CASSQGSPRASAKNIQYF.

This clonotype was counted a few times. This rearrangement joins TRBV4-2 to TRBJ2-5; D is unresolved. Germline CDR1 reads LGHNA; CDR2 reads YNFKEQ. This CDR3 is built from 13 residues. With 1 base removed from V and 5 bases from J, the gap between germline ends came to 8 bases. The CDR3 nucleotides are TGTGCCAGCAGCCAAGGCCCGATCGAGACCCAGTACTTC. Translation gives CASSQGPIETQYF.

The V call is TRBV7-9, the J call TRBJ2-1; no clear D. Germline values: CDR1 SEHNR, CDR2 FQNEAQ (reference sequence). Trimming stripped 4 bases from V and 4 bases from J, with 17 bases between. This CDR3 has 16 amino acids. CDR3 residues: CASSSGAAPYYNEQFF. The CDR3 nucleotides are TGTGCCAGCAGCTCGGGTGCAGCCCCGTATTACAATGAGCAGTTCTTC.

This clonotype showed up just a few times. J is TRBJ2-7 and V is TRBV6-1; D is possibly TRBD1 (5 bases). The germline V gene has CDR1 MNHNS and CDR2 SASEGT. The CDR3 totals 14 residues. Trimming removed 4 bases at V and 2 bases at J, with 12 bases between. CDR3 coding DNA: TGTGCCAGCAGTGCCTTTCAGGGTCCCTACGAGCAGTACGTC. This codes for CASSAFQGPYEQYV.

This clonotype was detected a few times. The chain combines TRBV20-1 with TRBJ2-5, with 7 bases aligning to TRBD1. The junction had 9 bases not matched to a gene; V was cut back by 6 bases and J by 2 bases. From germline, CDR1 is DFQATT and CDR2 SNEGSKA (reference sequence). The CDR3 totals 14 residues. CDR3 protein: CSAPHTGVQETQYF. CDR3 nucleotides: TGCAGTGCCCCCCACACAGGGGTTCAAGAGACCCAGTACTTC.

In its sample, this clonotype ranks as large. The genes are TRBV5-6 and TRBJ2-2; D might be TRBD1 (7 bases). The CDR3 totals 15 residues. The germline gives CDR1 SGHDT, CDR2 YYEEEE. V was trimmed by 3 bases and J by 3 bases, leaving 12 bases between them. This chain's CDR3 is CASSSQGGDTGELFF. The CDR3 coding sequence is TGTGCCAGCAGCTCCCAGGGGGGCGACACCGGGGAGCTGTTTTTT.

The J gene is TRBJ2-1, the V gene TRBV5-1; TRBD2 matches at 10 bases. The junction had 1 base not matched to a gene; V was cut back by 2 bases and J by 8 bases. The CDR3 is 13 amino acids. CDR1 is SGHRS, CDR2 YFSETQ, per germline. CDR3 sequence reads: CASSLGLADEQFF. The CDR3 DNA reads as TGCGCCAGCAGCTTAGGACTAGCGGATGAGCAGTTCTTC.

By frequency in the sample, this clonotype is medium-sized. The genes are TRBV20-1 and TRBJ2-3, with a tentative D call TRBD2 (6 bases). Germline loops: CDR1 DFQATT, CDR2 SNEGSKA (reference sequence). The CDR3 has 13 residues. V was clipped by 3 bases and J by 2 bases, with 9 bases between them. The CDR3 reads CSASRDSTDTQYF. Here the CDR3 DNA reads TGCAGTGCTAGCCGGGACTCCACAGATACGCAGTATTTT.

This chain uses TRBV6-2 or TRBV6-3 with TRBJ2-5, with no clear D. The germline V gene encodes CDR1 MNHEY and CDR2 SVGEGT. The CDR3 contains 16 residues. Between the trimmed V and J ends, which lost 2 bases and 1 base, there was a span of 14 bases. CDR3 residues: CASSYGVIWGQETQYF. The CDR3 DNA reads as TGTGCCAGCAGTTACGGCGTAATATGGGGCCAAGAGACCCAGTACTTC.

J is TRBJ1-4 and V is TRBV5-4; D gene uncertain. The germline V gene encodes CDR1 SGHNT and CDR2 YYREEE (reference sequence). This CDR3 contains 15 residues. Trimming removed 0 bases at V and 0 bases at J, with 6 bases between. CDR3 loop: CASSLGVATNEKLFF. The CDR3 DNA reads as TGTGCCAGCAGCTTGGGGGTTGCAACTAATGAAAAACTGTTTTTT.

The chain links TRBV28 to TRBJ2-3; TRBD2 might be the D (6 bases). V lost 6 bases and J 5 bases, leaving 18 bases between the germline ends. Germline CDR1 MDHEN, CDR2 SYDVKM. The CDR3 spans 15 residues. In DNA, the CDR3 is TGTGCCAGCAGCTATGGCGGGGTGGACGGAGATACGCAGTATTTT. The encoded protein is CASSYGGVDGDTQYF.

The chain uses TRBV7-6 and TRBJ1-2; 10 bases fit TRBD1. The CDR3 length is 14 residues. The trim removed 5 bases at V and 7 bases at J, leaving 7 bases unmatched. Germline loops: CDR1 SGHVS, CDR2 FNYEAQ. CDR3: CASSPPGQGFGYTF. DNA of the CDR3: TGTGCCAGCAGCCCCCCGGGACAGGGGTTTGGCTACACCTTC.

V is TRBV29-1 and J is TRBJ2-3; no firm D call. Trimming took off 4 bases at V and 4 bases at J, with 12 bases between the two ends. Germline CDR1 reads SQVTM; CDR2 reads ANQGSEA. This CDR3 has 13 amino acids. CDR3 in DNA: TGCAGCGTTGTTAATATGGGCGCAGATACGCAGTATTTT. This sequence encodes CSVVNMGADTQYF.

This clonotype showed up just a few times. The chain couples TRBV10-3 to TRBJ1-5; D is uncertain. The CDR3 length is 15 residues. Trimming stripped 4 bases from V and 3 bases from J, with 13 bases between. Germline V gives CDR1 ENHRY, CDR2 SYGVKD. Here the CDR3 DNA reads TGTGCCATCAGTGGTCCCGGACGGGACAATCAGCCCCAGCATTTT. It specifies CAISGPGRDNQPQHF.

V is TRBV28 and J is TRBJ1-4, with D possibly matching TRBD1 (5 bases). V was pared by 6 bases and J by 2 bases, with 10 bases between. Germline V gives CDR1 MDHEN, CDR2 SYDVKM. CDR3 length: 14 residues. CDR3 in DNA: TGTGCCAGCAGCCTCGGGGGGACTAATGAAAAACTGTTTTTT. This sequence encodes CASSLGGTNEKLFF.